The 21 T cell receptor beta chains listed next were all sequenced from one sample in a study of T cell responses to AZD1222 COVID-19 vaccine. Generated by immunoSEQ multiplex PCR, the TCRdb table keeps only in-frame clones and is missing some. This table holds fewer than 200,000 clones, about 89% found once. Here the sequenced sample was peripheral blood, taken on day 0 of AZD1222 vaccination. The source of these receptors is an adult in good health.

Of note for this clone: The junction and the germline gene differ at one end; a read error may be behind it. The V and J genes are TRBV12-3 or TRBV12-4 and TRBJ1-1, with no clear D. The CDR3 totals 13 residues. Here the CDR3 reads CARRLDLGTEANF. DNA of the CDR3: TGTGCCAGGAGGTTGGACTTAGGAACTGAAGCTAACTTT.

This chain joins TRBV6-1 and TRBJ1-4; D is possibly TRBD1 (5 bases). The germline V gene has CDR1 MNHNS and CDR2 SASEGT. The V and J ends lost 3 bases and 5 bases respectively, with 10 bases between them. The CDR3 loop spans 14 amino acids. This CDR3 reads CASSEGRTNEKLFF. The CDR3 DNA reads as TGTGCCAGCAGTGAGGGACGGACGAATGAAAAACTGTTTTTT.

The CDR3 loop reads CASSPTDSYQPQHF. The DNA of the CDR3 is TGTGCCAGCAGCCCTACGGACAGCTATCAGCCCCAGCATTTT. V usage is TRBV28 and J usage is TRBJ1-5; TRBD1 might be the D (6 bases). The V gene lost 6 bases and the J gene lost 5 bases, with 14 bases spanning the gap. Germline V gives CDR1 MDHEN, CDR2 SYDVKM. The CDR3 runs 14 residues.

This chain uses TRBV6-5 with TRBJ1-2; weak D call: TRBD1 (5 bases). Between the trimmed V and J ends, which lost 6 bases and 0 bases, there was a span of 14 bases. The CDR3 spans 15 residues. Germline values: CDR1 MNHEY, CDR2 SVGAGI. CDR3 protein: CASRPGLQANYGYTF. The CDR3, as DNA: TGTGCCAGCAGGCCCGGTTTACAGGCTAACTATGGCTACACCTTC.

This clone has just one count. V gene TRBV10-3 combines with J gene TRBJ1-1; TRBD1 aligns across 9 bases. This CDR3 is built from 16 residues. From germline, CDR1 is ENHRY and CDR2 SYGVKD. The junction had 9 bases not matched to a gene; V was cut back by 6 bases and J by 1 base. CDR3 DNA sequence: TGTGCCATCAGGGGGGGACAGGGAAGTGGGAACACTGAAGCTTTCTTT. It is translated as CAIRGGQGSGNTEAFF.

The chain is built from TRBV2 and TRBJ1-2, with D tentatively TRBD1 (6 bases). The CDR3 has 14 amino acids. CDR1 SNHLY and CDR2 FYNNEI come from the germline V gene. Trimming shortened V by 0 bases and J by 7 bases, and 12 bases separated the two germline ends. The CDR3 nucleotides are TGTGCCAGCAGTGAAGCGCTTAGGGGGATTGGCTACACCTTC. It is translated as CASSEALRGIGYTF.

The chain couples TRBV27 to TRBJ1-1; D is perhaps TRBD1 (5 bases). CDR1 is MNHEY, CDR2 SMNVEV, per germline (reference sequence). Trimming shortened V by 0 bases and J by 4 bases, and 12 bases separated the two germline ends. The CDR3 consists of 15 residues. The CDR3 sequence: CASSLSPQGSTEAFF. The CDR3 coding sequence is TGTGCCAGCAGTTTATCTCCCCAGGGATCCACTGAAGCTTTCTTT.

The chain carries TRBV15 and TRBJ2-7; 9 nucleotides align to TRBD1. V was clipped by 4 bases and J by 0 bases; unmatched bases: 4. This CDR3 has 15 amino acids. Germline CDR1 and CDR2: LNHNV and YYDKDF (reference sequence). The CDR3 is CATSINRGLSYEQYF. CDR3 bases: TGTGCCACCAGCATAAACAGGGGGCTCTCCTACGAGCAGTACTTC. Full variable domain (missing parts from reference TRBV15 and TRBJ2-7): DAMVIQNPRYQVTQFGKPVTLSCSQTLNHNVMYWYQQKSSQAPKLLFHYYDKDFNNEADTPDNFQSRRPNTSFCFLDIRSPGLGDTAMYLCATSINRGLSYEQYFGPGTRLTVT.

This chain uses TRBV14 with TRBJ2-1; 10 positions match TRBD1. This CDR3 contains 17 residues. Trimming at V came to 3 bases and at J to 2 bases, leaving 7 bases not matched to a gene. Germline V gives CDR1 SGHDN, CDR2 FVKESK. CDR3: CASSHPLGQGPYNEQFF. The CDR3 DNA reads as TGTGCCAGCAGCCACCCCTTGGGACAGGGGCCCTACAATGAGCAGTTCTTC.

CDR3 sequence reads: CASSLGWDRGRKTEAFF. CDR3 nucleotides: TGTGCCAGCAGCTTAGGATGGGACAGGGGGAGGAAGACTGAAGCTTTCTTT. The chain recombines TRBV11-3 with TRBJ1-1, with 11 positions matching TRBD1. V lost 1 base, J lost 5 bases, and 9 bases stayed unmatched. The germline gives CDR1 SGHNT, CDR2 YENEEA. This CDR3 has 17 residues.

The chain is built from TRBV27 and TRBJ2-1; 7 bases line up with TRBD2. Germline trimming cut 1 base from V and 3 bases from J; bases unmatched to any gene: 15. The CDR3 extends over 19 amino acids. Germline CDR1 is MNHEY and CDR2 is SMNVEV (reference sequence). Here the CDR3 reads CASSLLTPLVGGSYNEQFF. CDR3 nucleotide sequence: TGTGCCAGCAGTTTATTGACCCCCCTAGTGGGCGGGAGCTACAATGAGCAGTTCTTC.

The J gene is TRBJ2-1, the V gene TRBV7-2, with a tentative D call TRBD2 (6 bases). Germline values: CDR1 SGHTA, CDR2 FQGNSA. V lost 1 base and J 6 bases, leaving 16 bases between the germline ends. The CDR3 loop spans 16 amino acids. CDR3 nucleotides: TGTGCCAGCAGCTTAGTGGGGGGTCAAGGTCGCAATGAGCAGTTCTTC. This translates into CASSLVGGQGRNEQFF.

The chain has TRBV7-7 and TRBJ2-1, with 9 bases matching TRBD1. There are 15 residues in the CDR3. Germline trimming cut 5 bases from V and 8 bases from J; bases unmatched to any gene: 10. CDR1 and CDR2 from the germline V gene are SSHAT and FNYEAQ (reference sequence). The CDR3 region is CASSPGTGSNDEQFF. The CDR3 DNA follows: TGTGCCAGCAGCCCCGGGACAGGGAGCAACGATGAGCAGTTCTTC.

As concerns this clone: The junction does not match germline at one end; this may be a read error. CDR3 nucleotides: TGTGCTAGCAGCTTCTTTCGAACACGGGAGCGGAGCTCCTACAATGAGCAGTTCTTC. This codes for CASSFFRTRERSSYNEQFF. The rearrangement uses TRBV7-7 and TRBJ2-1; D possibly corresponds to TRBD2 (6 bases). This CDR3 is built from 19 residues. The germline V gene has CDR1 SSHAT and CDR2 FNYEAQ (reference sequence).

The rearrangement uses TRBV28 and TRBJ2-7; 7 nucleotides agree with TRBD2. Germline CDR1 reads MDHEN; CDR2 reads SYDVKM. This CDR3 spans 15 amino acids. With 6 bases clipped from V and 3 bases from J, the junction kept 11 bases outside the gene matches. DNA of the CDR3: TGTGCCAGCAGGCCGGGCGGGGGTAATGACTACGAGCAGTACTTC. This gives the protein CASRPGGGNDYEQYF.

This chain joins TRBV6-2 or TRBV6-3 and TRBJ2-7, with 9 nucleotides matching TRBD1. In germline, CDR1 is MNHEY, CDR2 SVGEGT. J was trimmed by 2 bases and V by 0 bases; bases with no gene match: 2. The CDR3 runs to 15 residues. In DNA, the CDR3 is TGTGCCAGCAGTTACTCGGACAGGGGACCCTACGAGCAGTACTTC. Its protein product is CASSYSDRGPYEQYF.

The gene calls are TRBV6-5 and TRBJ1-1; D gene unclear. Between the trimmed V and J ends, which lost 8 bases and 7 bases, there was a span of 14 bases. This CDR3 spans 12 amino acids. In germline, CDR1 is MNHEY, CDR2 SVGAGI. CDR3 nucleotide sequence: TGTGCCAGCGGGTGGCTCTCGGATGAAGCTTTCTTT. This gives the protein CASGWLSDEAFF.

CDR3 in amino acids: CATSIDFNEKLFF. The CDR3 DNA is TGTGCCACCAGTATTGATTTTAATGAAAAACTGTTTTTT. This chain links TRBV15 with TRBJ1-4; unclear D gene. The CDR3 is made up of 13 amino acids. The V and J ends lost 6 bases and 4 bases respectively, with 9 bases between them. CDR1 LNHNV and CDR2 YYDKDF come from the germline V gene (reference sequence).

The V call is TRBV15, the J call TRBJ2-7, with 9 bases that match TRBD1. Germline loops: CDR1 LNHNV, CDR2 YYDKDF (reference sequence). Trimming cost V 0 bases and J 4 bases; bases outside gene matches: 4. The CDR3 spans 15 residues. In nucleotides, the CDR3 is TGTGCCACCAGCAGAGATTGGGACAGGGAGTACGAGCAGTACTTC. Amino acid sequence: CATSRDWDREYEQYF.

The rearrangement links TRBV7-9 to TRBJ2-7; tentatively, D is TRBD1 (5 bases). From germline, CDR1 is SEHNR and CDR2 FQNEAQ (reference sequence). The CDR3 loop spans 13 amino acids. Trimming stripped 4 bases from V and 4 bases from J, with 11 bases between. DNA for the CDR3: TGTGCCAGCAGCTCGAAAGACAGTTACGAGCAGTACTTC. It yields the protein CASSSKDSYEQYF.

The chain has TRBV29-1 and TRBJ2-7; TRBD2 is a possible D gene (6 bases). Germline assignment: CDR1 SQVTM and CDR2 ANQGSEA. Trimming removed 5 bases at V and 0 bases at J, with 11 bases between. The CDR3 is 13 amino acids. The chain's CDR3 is CSVPGGNSYEQYF. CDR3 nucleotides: TGCAGCGTTCCCGGAGGGAACTCCTACGAGCAGTACTTC.